These T cell receptor beta chains were read from a single sample in a study of T cells after yellow fever vaccination. TCRdb called the 5' RACE reads again in MiXCR, with one record for every CDR3 protein. This sample has 80,000 to 100,000 distinct CDR3 sequences; 5.8% occur once, and the top ten carry over 40%. The source was CD8+ T cells sorted from PBMCs, collected 10 days after the yellow fever booster vaccination. The receptors shown here come from a young man who received the YFV17D yellow fever vaccine. Each CDR3 is given with its conserved first and last residue. The order of the fields is CDR3 length, V gene, clone size, D gene, J gene, CDR3 DNA, CDR3 protein. D genes are given only for firm matches. A clone size is listed for some rows: how often the clone was seen (once, few, many), or a class if it is expanded.

>12|TRBV29-1|many|TRBD1|TRBJ2-7
TGCAGCGCACAGGGGGAGCGCTACGAGCAGTACTTC
CSAQGERYEQYF
>14|TRBV7-9|NA|TRBD1|TRBJ1-1
TGTGCCAGCGGGCCTGGGACAGGGAACACTGAAGCTTTCTTT
CASGPGTGNTEAFF
>14|TRBV27|NA|NA|TRBJ2-1
TGTGCCAGCAGTCACCCGTGGGGGGACCATGAGCAGTTCTTC
CASSHPWGDHEQFF
>13|TRBV27|few|TRBD2|TRBJ2-1
TGTGCCAGCGGACTAGCGCTAATCGATGAGCAGTTCTTC
CASGLALIDEQFF
>15|TRBV7-2|NA|TRBD1|TRBJ2-7
TGTGCCAGCAGCAACCCGACAGGGGAAGGGTACGAGCAGTACTTC
CASSNPTGEGYEQYF
>14|TRBV4-2|many|NA|TRBJ2-2
TGTGCCAGCAGCCAAGAGCTAGCAGCCGGGGAGCTGTTTTTT
CASSQELAAGELFF
>16|TRBV4-3|NA|NA|TRBJ1-2
TGCGCCAGCAGCCAAGATCCCGCGGGGGGTCCGGATGGCTACACCTTC
CASSQDPAGGPDGYTF
>15|TRBV7-3|NA|NA|TRBJ1-1
TGTGCCAGCAGCTTAGGGGAGGGAGTGAACACTGAAGCTTTCTTT
CASSLGEGVNTEAFF
>11|TRBV12-3/TRBV12-4|many|NA|TRBJ2-7
TGTGCCAGCAGCGACTCCTACGAGCAGTACTTC
CASSDSYEQYF
>14|TRBV24-1|few|TRBD1|TRBJ2-1
TGTGCCACCAGTAGGGCAGGGGGCCTCAATGAGCAGTTCTTC
CATSRAGGLNEQFF
>16|TRBV4-3|many|TRBD2|TRBJ2-5
TGCGCCAGCAGCCCCTCTAGCGGGGGGGCCTGGGAGACCCAGTACTTC
CASSPSSGGAWETQYF
>16|TRBV4-1|NA|TRBD1|TRBJ2-3
TGCGCCAGCAGCATAAGAGGGGGCGGAAGCACAGATACGCAGTATTTT
CASSIRGGGSTDTQYF
>17|TRBV6-6|few|NA|TRBJ1-5
TGTGCCAGCAGTTACCTCTTGTGGGGGACAACTAATCAGCCCCAGCATTTT
CASSYLLWGTTNQPQHF
>13|TRBV5-1|many|NA|TRBJ2-1
TGCGCCAGCAGGGAAAAATCCTACAATGAGCAGTTCTTC
CASREKSYNEQFF
>14|TRBV7-9|NA|NA|TRBJ2-2
TGTGCCAGCAGCATCGCAGGGTTGGTCGGGGAGCTGTTTTTT
CASSIAGLVGELFF
>14|TRBV7-7|few|TRBD1|TRBJ2-5
TGTGCTAGCAGCTTAGCCCCAGGGGGAAAGACCCAGTACTTC
CASSLAPGGKTQYF
>17|TRBV11-1|few|NA|TRBJ1-1
TGTGCCAGCAGCTTAAACTATTGGCAGCTCCCCTTCACTGAAGCTTTCTTT
CASSLNYWQLPFTEAFF
>14|TRBV5-1|many|NA|TRBJ2-7
TGCGCCAGCAGCTTTCAGGCAGGGATCGACGAGCAGTACTTC
CASSFQAGIDEQYF
>15|TRBV7-2|NA|TRBD1|TRBJ1-5
TGTGCCAGCAGCTTCTCGACAACAGGGGTTCAGCCCCAGCATTTT
CASSFSTTGVQPQHF
>14|TRBV4-1|many|NA|TRBJ1-1
TGCGCCAGCAGCCAATTGATGGGGAACACTGAAGCTTTCTTT
CASSQLMGNTEAFF